One sample yielded the 5 T cell receptor beta chains listed below, sequenced in a study of PD-1 blockade in classical Hodgkin lymphoma. Patients all relapsed after autologous stem cell transplantation, and there was variation in brentuximab vedotin exposure. Method: immunoSEQ multiplex PCR; TCRdb's copy keeps in-frame clones and lacks some. Seen here are 55,000 to 80,000 clones, roughly 88% observed once, and the top ten hold around an eighth. Sample: peripheral blood mononuclear cells (PBMCs), taken at baseline. These receptors originate from a human donor with classical Hodgkin lymphoma.

In DNA form, the CDR3 reads TGTGCCAGCAGCTTACCCGATCCCGGACAGGGGCCAAAAAACTATGGCTACACCTTC. It yields the protein CASSLPDPGQGPKNYGYTF. The chain is built from TRBV7-9 and TRBJ1-2, with 9 bases identical to TRBD1. The CDR3 covers 19 residues. The germline CDR1 and CDR2 sequences are SEHNR and FQNEAQ (reference sequence). Trimming at V came to 2 bases and at J to 2 bases, leaving 15 bases not matched to a gene.

The rearrangement uses TRBV19 and TRBJ2-1; no definite D call. The CDR3 runs 15 residues. The germline V and J ends were trimmed by 2 bases and 7 bases, with 15 bases remaining between them. The germline gives CDR1 LNHDA, CDR2 SQIVND (reference sequence). This chain's CDR3 is CASSISGLEWNEQFF. The CDR3 nucleotides read TGTGCCAGTAGTATATCAGGCCTAGAGTGGAATGAGCAGTTCTTC.

This sequence joins TRBV6-1 and TRBJ2-7; D unresolved. CDR1 is MNHNS, CDR2 SASEGT, per germline. V was trimmed by 6 bases and J by 3 bases, leaving 9 bases between them. The CDR3 loop spans 12 amino acids. This CDR3 reads CASSGPGYEQYF. Written as DNA, the CDR3 is TGTGCCAGCAGCGGCCCGGGCTACGAGCAGTACTTC.

The chain employs TRBV4-2 and TRBJ1-1; D may be TRBD1 (6 bases). The CDR3 length is 15 residues. Per the germline V gene, CDR1 is LGHNA and CDR2 is YNFKEQ. V lost 0 bases and J 4 bases, leaving 12 bases between the germline ends. CDR3 loop: CASSQDQGRGTEAFF. The CDR3 DNA follows: TGTGCCAGCAGCCAAGATCAGGGGCGAGGCACTGAAGCTTTCTTT.

This chain connects TRBV5-7 to TRBJ2-7, with D unclear. TRBV5-7 is known as an ORF, though its function is uncertain. The ends were cut back, 2 bases at V and 3 bases at J, with 15 bases in the middle. The CDR3 contains 15 residues. The CDR3 DNA follows: TGTGCCAGCAGCTTATTAACCCAACCCAGCTACGAGCAGTACTTC. Protein product: CASSLLTQPSYEQYF.